These 25 T cell receptor beta chains were sequenced from one sample in a study of blood T cell repertoires in COVID-19. Measured with immunoSEQ multiplex PCR; TCRdb has only the in-frame clones, and not every one. In the table there are 220,000 or so clones, 90% of which are singletons. The sample was PBMCs or T cells enriched from blood (not recorded which). These TCRs come from a man younger than 40 who had been exposed to COVID-19.

The chain joins TRBV2 to TRBJ2-3, with D possibly being TRBD2 (7 bases). The CDR3 length is 14 residues. V shed 10 bases and J shed 4 bases, with 18 bases lying between them. Germline loops: CDR1 SNHLY, CDR2 FYNNEI. The CDR3 sequence: CATLGAGDADTQYF. The CDR3, as DNA: TGTGCCACCTTGGGGGCGGGGGACGCAGATACGCAGTATTTT. Full variable domain (missing parts from reference TRBV2 and TRBJ2-3): EPEVTQTPSHQVTQMGQEVILRCVPISNHLYFYWYRQILGQKVEFLVSFYNNEISEKSEIFDDQFSVERPDGSNFTLKIRSTKLEDSAMYFCATLGAGDADTQYFGPGTRLTVL.

Only a few counts were recorded for this clone. The V call is TRBV4-1, the J call TRBJ2-1; 8 bases map to TRBD2. The CDR3 runs to 17 residues. J gave up 4 bases and V 4 bases, and 12 bases lay outside the gene matches. The germline V gene has CDR1 MGHRA and CDR2 YSYEKL. CDR3: CASSLQGPGGGYNEQFF. The CDR3 region has the DNA TGCGCCAGCAGCCTCCAAGGGCCCGGCGGGGGGTACAATGAGCAGTTCTTC.

This rearrangement joins TRBV4-2 to TRBJ2-4, with D possibly TRBD2 on 5 matching bases. The germline gives CDR1 LGHNA, CDR2 YNFKEQ. V gave up 6 bases and J gave up 5 bases, with 11 bases separating them. CDR3 length: 13 amino acids. CDR3 in DNA: TGTGCCAGCAGGGCGGGTGGGGAAAACATTCAGTACTTC. Translation gives CASRAGGENIQYF.

The chain is built from TRBV12-3 or TRBV12-4 and TRBJ1-5; the D is unclear. The CDR3 is made up of 13 amino acids. V lost 4 bases, J lost 7 bases, and 11 bases lay in between. CDR3 DNA sequence: TGTGCCAGCAGTTACTCGGGTCGCCAGCCCCAGCATTTT. It is translated as CASSYSGRQPQHF.

The chain uses TRBV27 and TRBJ1-2; a weak D match, TRBD1 (6 bases). Trimming removed 3 bases from V and 6 bases from J, with 11 bases in between. The CDR3 is 13 amino acids. Germline V gene sequence: CDR1 MNHEY, CDR2 SMNVEV (reference sequence). This CDR3 reads CASSFYRDDGYTF. CDR3 sequence (DNA): TGTGCCAGCAGTTTTTACAGGGATGATGGCTACACCTTC.

V is TRBV2 and J is TRBJ2-5; weak D call: TRBD1 (6 bases). The CDR3 is 17 residues long. Germline lookup yields CDR1 SNHLY and CDR2 FYNNEI. V lost 4 bases and J 3 bases, leaving 21 bases between the germline ends. Here the CDR3 reads CASSVPTGRRVEETQYF. As DNA, the CDR3 is TGTGCCAGCAGTGTACCGACAGGCCGACGAGTTGAAGAGACCCAGTACTTC.

The V gene is TRBV5-1, the J gene TRBJ2-7, with 8 bases that match TRBD1. The CDR3 consists of 15 residues. The ends lost 3 bases at V and 3 bases at J; junction bases unmatched: 8. Germline V gene data show CDR1 as SGHRS and CDR2 as YFSETQ. The CDR3 sequence is CASSWGDRTNYEQYF. The CDR3 bases are TGCGCCAGCAGCTGGGGGGACAGGACTAACTACGAGCAGTACTTC.

This clone was recorded once. The rearrangement uses TRBV5-1 and TRBJ2-3; D possibly corresponds to TRBD1 (6 bases). Germline V gene lookup returns CDR1 SGHRS and CDR2 YFSETQ. V was clipped by 2 bases and J by 0 bases, with 16 bases between them. This CDR3 comprises 17 residues. CDR3 nucleotide sequence: TGCGCCAGCAGCTTACCACAGGGTAGGCCTAGCACAGATACGCAGTATTTT. Protein product: CASSLPQGRPSTDTQYF. Full variable domain (outside the CDR3, taken from reference TRBV5-1 and TRBJ2-3): KAGVTQTPRYLIKTRGQQVTLSCSPISGHRSVSWYQQTPGQGLQFLFEYFSETQRNKGNFPGRFSGRQFSNSRSEMNVSTLELGDSALYLCASSLPQGRPSTDTQYFGPGTRLTVL.

The rearrangement uses TRBV6-5 and TRBJ1-2; maybe TRBD1 (5 bases). Germline-derived CDR1 and CDR2 are MNHEY and SVGAGI. This CDR3 spans 15 amino acids. V lost 6 bases to trimming and J lost 7 bases, with 21 bases between them. The CDR3 DNA sequence: TGTGCCAGCAGACCGCGCGGGACTGCCGGGGGTGGCTACACCTTC. This gives the protein CASRPRGTAGGGYTF.

The gene calls are TRBV7-7 and TRBJ2-5; TRBD1 aligns across 8 bases. The CDR3 is 15 amino acids. The V and J ends lost 5 bases and 3 bases, in that order; junction bases with no gene match: 8. CDR1 and CDR2 from the germline V gene are SSHAT and FNYEAQ (reference sequence). In nucleotides, the CDR3 is TGTGCCAGCAGCATCGACAGGGGTGGGGAAGAGACCCAGTACTTC. This codes for CASSIDRGGEETQYF. Filled out from reference TRBV7-7 and TRBJ2-5, the complete variable domain reads GAGVSQSPRYKVTKRGQDVTLRCDPISSHATLYWYQQALGQGPEFLTYFNYEAQPDKSGLPSDRFSAERPEGSISTLTIQRTEQRDSAMYRCASSIDRGGEETQYFGPGTRLLVL.

The rearrangement joins TRBV5-1 to TRBJ2-2; possible D gene TRBD2, 6 bases. With 7 bases removed from V and 3 bases from J, the gap between germline ends came to 22 bases. CDR1 is SGHRS, CDR2 YFSETQ, per germline. The CDR3 runs to 17 residues. CDR3 loop: CASCPRTGVWDTGELFF. Written as DNA, the CDR3 is TGCGCCAGCTGCCCCCGTACGGGGGTTTGGGACACCGGGGAGCTGTTTTTT.

The chain has TRBV18 and TRBJ1-5; possibly TRBD1 for D (6 bases). Between the trimmed V and J ends, which lost 3 bases and 5 bases, there was a span of 14 bases. The germline V gene has CDR1 KGHSH and CDR2 LQKENI. CDR3 length equals 15 residues. CDR3 loop: CASSPTGPLDQPQHF. The DNA of the CDR3 is TGTGCCAGCTCACCTACAGGGCCACTGGATCAGCCCCAGCATTTT.

V and J are TRBV6-1 and TRBJ2-1; D call uncertain. V lost 4 bases, J lost 2 bases, and 21 bases lay in between. The CDR3 extends over 18 amino acids. From germline, CDR1 is MNHNS and CDR2 SASEGT. The CDR3 coding sequence is TGTGCCAGCAGTGGAAAGGAGATCACGCACCAGACCTACAATGAGCAGTTCTTC. Its protein product is CASSGKEITHQTYNEQFF.

This clone was seen only a few times. The chain recombines TRBV7-8 with TRBJ2-7; maybe TRBD2 (6 bases). V shed 1 base and J shed 3 bases, with 13 bases lying between them. This CDR3 region has 15 residues. The germline V gene has CDR1 SGHVS and CDR2 FQNEAQ. CDR3 region: CASSLVGGDGYEQYF. The CDR3 DNA reads TGTGCCAGCAGCTTAGTAGGAGGGGACGGCTACGAGCAGTACTTC. Full variable domain (outside the CDR3, taken from reference TRBV7-8 and TRBJ2-7): GAGVSQSPRYKVAKRGQDVALRCDPISGHVSLFWYQQALGQGPEFLTYFQNEAQLDKSGLPSDRFFAERPEGSVSTLKIQRTQQEDSAVYLCASSLVGGDGYEQYFGPGTRLTVT.

This sequence joins TRBV18 and TRBJ1-5; D possibly corresponds to TRBD1 (5 bases). The CDR3 covers 15 residues. CDR1 and CDR2 (germline): KGHSH, LQKENI. The V and J ends lost 2 bases and 9 bases respectively, with 17 bases between them. CDR3 DNA sequence: TGTGCCAGCTCACCAATCCCCCAGGGTTATCGGCCCCAGCATTTT. This encodes CASSPIPQGYRPQHF.

This chain connects TRBV7-2 to TRBJ2-5, with D perhaps matching TRBD2 (6 bases). The V gene's germline CDR1 is SGHTA and CDR2 FQGNSA. This CDR3 spans 14 amino acids. V lost 2 bases to trimming and J lost 3 bases, with 10 bases between them. CDR3 sequence reads: CASSLNGGEETQYF. The CDR3 DNA follows: TGTGCCAGCAGCTTAAACGGGGGAGAAGAGACCCAGTACTTC.

The chain has TRBV13 and TRBJ1-1, with TRBD1 matching 9 bases. Losses at the gene ends were 1 base for V and 6 bases for J; bases not matched to a gene: 9. Looked up from germline, CDR1 is PRHDT and CDR2 is FYEKMQ (reference sequence). This CDR3 contains 16 residues. CDR3 sequence: CASSLDWGQGTPEAFF. DNA of the CDR3: TGTGCCAGCAGCTTAGATTGGGGACAGGGTACACCTGAAGCTTTCTTT.

The DNA of the CDR3 is TGTGCCAGTCGAAAAGACAGGTCCACTGAAGCTTTCTTT. It translates to CASRKDRSTEAFF. The chain joins TRBV19 to TRBJ1-1; D is possibly TRBD1 (6 bases). This CDR3 has 13 residues. CDR1 is LNHDA, CDR2 SQIVND, per germline (reference sequence). V was pared by 8 bases and J by 4 bases, with 14 bases between.

The gene calls are TRBV9 and TRBJ2-3, with TRBD2 as a possible D gene (6 bases). Germline assignment: CDR1 SGDLS and CDR2 YYNGEE. The germline V and J ends were trimmed by 4 bases and 2 bases, with 14 bases remaining between them. This CDR3 spans 15 amino acids. CDR3 region: CASSPTTRATDTQYF. The DNA for the CDR3 is TGTGCCAGCAGCCCTACGACTAGAGCCACAGATACGCAGTATTTT.

The chain uses TRBV2 and TRBJ1-4; 10 nucleotides align to TRBD1. The J segment lost 7 bases and the V segment lost 6 bases, leaving 5 bases of the junction unmatched. The V gene's germline CDR1 is SNHLY and CDR2 FYNNEI. The CDR3 is 14 amino acids. The CDR3 sequence: CASRRDRGPEKLFF. Written as DNA, the CDR3 is TGTGCCAGCAGAAGGGACAGGGGACCTGAAAAACTGTTTTTT.

The J gene is TRBJ1-1, the V gene TRBV3-1 (or the pseudogene TRBV3-2); no definite D call. Germline loops: CDR1 LGHDT, CDR2 YNNKEL (reference sequence). There are 16 residues in the CDR3. The V end was cut by 0 bases, the J end by 6 bases, with 17 bases between. The CDR3 here is CASSQDLARLSSEAFF. The DNA for the CDR3 is TGTGCCAGCAGCCAAGATTTGGCGCGACTTTCGTCTGAAGCTTTCTTT.

The rearrangement joins TRBV19 to TRBJ1-2, with D perhaps TRBD1 (6 bases). Germline CDR1 LNHDA, CDR2 SQIVND (reference sequence). The CDR3 extends over 13 amino acids. V lost 5 bases and J lost 4, with 11 bases in between. The CDR3 DNA is TGTGCCAGTAGTCCCGGGACATCCTATGGCTACACCTTC. Encoded protein: CASSPGTSYGYTF.

The chain couples TRBV9 to TRBJ1-1, with 7 bases that match TRBD1. V dropped 4 bases and J dropped 3; count of bases not matched to a gene: 12. The CDR3 runs to 16 residues. Germline CDR1 SGDLS, CDR2 YYNGEE. CDR3 amino acids: CASSPIELQGYTEAFF. DNA for the CDR3: TGTGCCAGCAGCCCAATCGAGCTACAGGGGTACACTGAAGCTTTCTTT.

The chain carries TRBV2 and TRBJ1-4; 8 nucleotides align to TRBD1. This CDR3 region has 13 residues. In germline, CDR1 is SNHLY, CDR2 FYNNEI. V was pared by 4 bases and J by 16 bases, with 11 bases of the junction left unmatched. The CDR3 DNA follows: TGTGCCAGCAGTGCGGACAGGGAAAGAGTGACGTTTTTT. This translates into CASSADRERVTFF.

The chain recombines TRBV10-3 with TRBJ1-6; D may be TRBD1 (6 bases). CDR3 size: 15 residues. Germline CDR1 ENHRY, CDR2 SYGVKD. V lost 2 bases, J lost 9 bases, and 14 bases lay in between. CDR3 sequence reads: CAISEATGGGSPLHF. The CDR3 DNA sequence: TGTGCCATCAGTGAGGCGACAGGAGGCGGTTCACCCCTCCACTTT.